This entry lists 7 T cell receptor beta chains sequenced from one sample in a study of post-analysis software for immune sequencing data. Findings and limits, study-wide: In patients, TRBV5-6, TRBV5-1 and TRBV20-1 belonged to five TRBV segments found more frequently than in controls.

Sequencing libraries made from TCR beta cDNA carried unique molecular identifiers. TCRdb reanalysed the PCR reads using MiXCR and keeps one entry per CDR3 protein. The sample contains hundreds of thousands of distinct CDR3 sequences, around 27% of which appear only once. These receptors have no known antigen. The sample consisted of blood. These receptors originate from a girl between 10 and 17 years old with multiple sclerosis.

This clonotype was picked up a small number of times. V usage is TRBV6-1 and J usage is TRBJ2-1; D possibly corresponds to TRBD1 (5 bases). Germline CDR1 and CDR2: MNHNS and SASEGT. V lost 8 bases and J lost 2, with 13 bases in between. The CDR3 is 14 amino acids. The CDR3 region has the DNA TGTGCCAGCTTGGACATCCAAGCCTACAATGAGCAGTTCTTC. This translates into CASLDIQAYNEQFF.

The chain links TRBV7-2 to TRBJ2-7, with 8 bases identical to TRBD1. Germline trimming cut 5 bases from V and 6 bases from J; bases unmatched to any gene: 6. This CDR3 has 13 residues. Per the germline V gene, CDR1 is SGHTA and CDR2 is FQGNSA. The CDR3 nucleotides read TGTGCCAGCAGCGAATCCAGGGGGCGCGAGCAGTACTTC. Encoded protein: CASSESRGREQYF.

This sequence joins TRBV29-1 and TRBJ1-1; the D is unclear. The CDR3 is 15 amino acids. Trimming pared 4 bases from V and 4 bases from J, leaving 19 bases between. CDR1 and CDR2 from the germline V gene are SQVTM and ANQGSEA. CDR3 amino acids: CSVAGGLSLSTEAFF. As DNA, the CDR3 is TGCAGCGTTGCTGGTGGCCTCAGTCTGTCCACTGAAGCTTTCTTT.

This clonotype has a single count. The chain combines TRBV6-6 with TRBJ1-2; TRBD1 might be the D (6 bases). V was trimmed by 7 bases and J by 5 bases, leaving 23 bases between them. Germline CDR1 is MNHNY and CDR2 is SVGAGI (reference sequence). This CDR3 comprises 16 residues. DNA of the CDR3: TGTGCCAGCATTACCCGGTCGGGGGGCGGTTGGTATGGCTACACCTTC. Protein sequence: CASITRSGGGWYGYTF.

The J gene is TRBJ2-7, the V gene TRBV9, with 7 positions matching TRBD1. Germline V CDR1 and CDR2: SGDLS, YYNGEE. Losses at the gene ends were 0 bases for V and 2 bases for J; bases not matched to a gene: 8. The CDR3 has 16 amino acids. The CDR3 sequence is CASSVGRAGGPYEQYF. DNA for the CDR3: TGTGCCAGCAGCGTAGGTAGGGCAGGGGGTCCCTACGAGCAGTACTTC.

This clonotype has only a few counts. This sequence joins TRBV4-3 and TRBJ2-3, with 8 bases identical to TRBD2. The germline gives CDR1 LGHNA, CDR2 YSLEER. The CDR3 loop spans 15 amino acids. J lost 3 bases, V lost 1 base, and 3 bases had no gene match. The CDR3 nucleotides read TGCGCCAGCAGCCAAGGGGTAGCGGGGACAGATACGCAGTATTTT. It yields the protein CASSQGVAGTDTQYF.

This chain connects TRBV5-6 to TRBJ2-3, with a possible D match to TRBD2 (5 bases). Trimming took off 3 bases at V and 5 bases at J, with 16 bases between the two ends. The CDR3 contains 15 residues. Looked up from germline, CDR1 is SGHDT and CDR2 is YYEEEE. CDR3 DNA: TGTGCCAGCAGCTGGACTCTGTTATCGGGAGATACGCAGTATTTT. Translating it yields CASSWTLLSGDTQYF.